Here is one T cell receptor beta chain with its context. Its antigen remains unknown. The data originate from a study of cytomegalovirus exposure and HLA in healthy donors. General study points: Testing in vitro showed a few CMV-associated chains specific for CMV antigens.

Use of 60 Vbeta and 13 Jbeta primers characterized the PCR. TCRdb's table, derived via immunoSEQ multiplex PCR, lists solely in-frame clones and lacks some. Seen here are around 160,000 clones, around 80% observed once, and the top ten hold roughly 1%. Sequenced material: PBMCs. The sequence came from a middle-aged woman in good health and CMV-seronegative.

CDR3 sequence (DNA): TGTGCCAGCAGAAACTCGCAGGCTGAAGCTTTCTTT. It specifies CASRNSQAEAFF. The chain employs TRBV28 and TRBJ1-1; no definite D call. Germline-derived CDR1 and CDR2 are MDHEN and SYDVKM. The CDR3 covers 12 residues. Deletions cut 6 bases from V and 6 bases from J, with 11 bases between.